What follows are 13 T cell receptor beta chains derived from one specimen sequenced in a study of blood T cells in healthy people across ages (dated by TCRdb to about 2015). Libraries were made using 5' RACE. TCRdb records Illumina HiSeq 2500 as the sequencer. A second roughly 7 to 11 cycle PCR used a sample-barcoded 5' primer and a J-beta primer mix. TCRdb's own reprocessing of the public reads used fastp at Q25 and MiXCR and kept productive beta chains. Rows with one shared CDR3 protein collapse into an entry with the most common genes and DNA. The sample records 600,000 or so distinct CDR3 sequences, 47% of which are singletons. 20% to 25% of the sample is taken by the ten largest. Sequenced material: blood. The receptors were gathered from a man aged 80 or over in good health.

This chain uses TRBV28 with TRBJ2-7; tentative D call: TRBD1 (5 bases). The CDR3 extends over 14 amino acids. CDR1 is MDHEN, CDR2 SYDVKM, per germline. V lost 8 bases and J 4 bases, leaving 18 bases between the germline ends. As DNA, the CDR3 is TGTGCCAGCCGCCCAGGGAACGGACCTTACGAGCAGTACTTC. Residues: CASRPGNGPYEQYF.

The V gene is TRBV5-1, the J gene TRBJ2-3; 11 bases are shared with TRBD2. V dropped 4 bases and J dropped 2; count of bases not matched to a gene: 9. Germline V gene sequence: CDR1 SGHRS, CDR2 YFSETQ. The CDR3 has 17 amino acids. CDR3 sequence (DNA): TGCGCCAGCAGCCTGAAGACACTAGCGGGGGCCACAGATACGCAGTATTTT. It yields the protein CASSLKTLAGATDTQYF. Drawing the rest from reference TRBV5-1 and TRBJ2-3, the complete variable domain is KAGVTQTPRYLIKTRGQQVTLSCSPISGHRSVSWYQQTPGQGLQFLFEYFSETQRNKGNFPGRFSGRQFSNSRSEMNVSTLELGDSALYLCASSLKTLAGATDTQYFGPGTRLTVL.

In this sample, this clonotype turned up a few times. V usage is TRBV10-3 and J usage is TRBJ1-1; TRBD1 might be the D (5 bases). Trimming took 6 bases from V and 1 from J, leaving 9 bases between them. The CDR3 is 13 residues long. CDR1 is ENHRY, CDR2 SYGVKD, per germline. This CDR3 reads CAIRERGNTEAFF. In DNA form, the CDR3 reads TGTGCCATCAGGGAGAGGGGGAACACTGAAGCTTTCTTT.

The chain combines TRBV5-1 with TRBJ1-2; D call uncertain. V lost 8 bases and J lost 3, with 8 bases in between. The CDR3 runs 11 residues. The germline V gene encodes CDR1 SGHRS and CDR2 YFSETQ. CDR3 DNA sequence: TGCGCCAGTGGATACGACTATGGCTACACCTTC. This sequence encodes CASGYDYGYTF. Full variable domain (missing parts from reference TRBV5-1 and TRBJ1-2): KAGVTQTPRYLIKTRGQQVTLSCSPISGHRSVSWYQQTPGQGLQFLFEYFSETQRNKGNFPGRFSGRQFSNSRSEMNVSTLELGDSALYLCASGYDYGYTFGSGTRLTVV.

V is TRBV7-9 and J is TRBJ1-2, with 7 bases aligning to TRBD1. V lost 5 bases, J lost 4 bases, and 10 bases stayed unmatched. The CDR3 consists of 15 residues. Germline V CDR1 and CDR2: SEHNR, FQNEAQ (reference sequence). The CDR3 region is CASSLTGQETYGYTF. The CDR3 DNA reads as TGTGCCAGCAGCCTAACCGGACAGGAAACCTATGGCTACACCTTC.

The rearrangement links TRBV12-3 or TRBV12-4 to TRBJ1-5, with D possibly matching TRBD1 (6 bases). The length of the CDR3 is 14 residues. Between the trimmed V and J ends, which lost 8 bases and 5 bases, there was a span of 16 bases. The CDR3 sequence is CASHPGGADQPQHF. As DNA, the CDR3 is TGTGCCAGCCATCCGGGGGGCGCGGATCAGCCCCAGCATTTT.

In regard to this clonotype: A read error is possible here, since a much larger clone lies one base away. The CDR3 reads CASSPDFQNEQYF. Written as DNA, the CDR3 is TGTGCCAGCAGCCCGGACTTTCAGAATGAGCAGTACTTC. The V gene is TRBV6-6, the J gene TRBJ2-7; D perhaps matches TRBD2 (5 bases). V dropped 6 bases and J dropped 7 bases, with 16 bases sitting between them. From germline, CDR1 is MNHNY and CDR2 SVGAGI (reference sequence). There are 13 residues in the CDR3.

This clonotype was observed a few times. This chain connects TRBV7-8 to TRBJ2-7; 8 bases are shared with TRBD1. CDR1 and CDR2 from the germline V gene are SGHVS and FQNEAQ. V shed 5 bases, J shed 6 bases, and the junction held 6 bases outside the gene matches. The CDR3 runs 13 residues. CDR3 region: CASSRTGGLEQYF. The DNA of the CDR3 is TGTGCCAGCAGCCGAACAGGGGGGCTCGAGCAGTACTTC.

This chain uses TRBV5-1 with TRBJ2-3, with 8 bases identical to TRBD1. There are 16 residues in the CDR3. Trimming took 4 bases from V and 0 from J; bases not matched to a gene: 7. Per germline, CDR1 SGHRS and CDR2 YFSETQ. The CDR3 loop is CASSVQGAQSTDTQYF. In DNA form, the CDR3 reads TGCGCCAGCAGCGTCCAGGGGGCACAGAGCACAGATACGCAGTATTTT. Looking up the rest from reference TRBV5-1 and TRBJ2-3 gives the full variable domain: KAGVTQTPRYLIKTRGQQVTLSCSPISGHRSVSWYQQTPGQGLQFLFEYFSETQRNKGNFPGRFSGRQFSNSRSEMNVSTLELGDSALYLCASSVQGAQSTDTQYFGPGTRLTVL.

This clonotype was counted a few times. The chain is built from TRBV21-1 and TRBJ2-1; the table's D call, TRBD1, has no DNA check behind it. TRBV21-1 is given as a pseudogene. CDR3 length: 15 residues. CDR3 sequence: CASSPGTPSLNEQFF. CDR3 DNA sequence: TGTGCCAGCAGCCCCGGGACCCCAAGCTTAAATGAGCAGTTCTTC.

This clonotype was counted a few times. A much larger clone lies a single base off, so this may be a read error. This chain joins TRBV5-6 and TRBJ2-7, with D possibly matching TRBD2 (5 bases). In germline, CDR1 is SGHDT, CDR2 YYEEEE. The CDR3 loop spans 16 amino acids. The V and J ends lost 3 bases and 2 bases respectively, with 18 bases between them. The CDR3 loop is CASSYDDRERTYEQYF. The CDR3 DNA sequence: TGTGCCAGCAGCTATGATGACCGGGAACGGACCTACGAGCAGTACTTC.

This chain connects TRBV6-2 or TRBV6-3 to TRBJ2-1; TRBD2 might be the D (5 bases). The CDR3 length is 18 residues. Germline lookup yields CDR1 MNHEY and CDR2 SVGEGT. Trimming pared 0 bases from V and 5 bases from J, leaving 20 bases between. The CDR3 region is CASSYSRDPEGRNNEQFF. The DNA for the CDR3 is TGTGCCAGCAGTTACTCGAGAGATCCAGAGGGTAGGAACAATGAGCAGTTCTTC.

CDR3: CSAPAGEETQYF. CDR3 DNA sequence: TGCAGTGCTCCGGCGGGAGAAGAGACCCAGTACTTC. The chain links TRBV20-1 to TRBJ2-5, with 7 positions matching TRBD2. Germline CDR1 and CDR2: DFQATT and SNEGSKA (reference sequence). J lost 3 bases, V lost 5 bases, and 3 bases had no gene match. The CDR3 extends over 12 amino acids.